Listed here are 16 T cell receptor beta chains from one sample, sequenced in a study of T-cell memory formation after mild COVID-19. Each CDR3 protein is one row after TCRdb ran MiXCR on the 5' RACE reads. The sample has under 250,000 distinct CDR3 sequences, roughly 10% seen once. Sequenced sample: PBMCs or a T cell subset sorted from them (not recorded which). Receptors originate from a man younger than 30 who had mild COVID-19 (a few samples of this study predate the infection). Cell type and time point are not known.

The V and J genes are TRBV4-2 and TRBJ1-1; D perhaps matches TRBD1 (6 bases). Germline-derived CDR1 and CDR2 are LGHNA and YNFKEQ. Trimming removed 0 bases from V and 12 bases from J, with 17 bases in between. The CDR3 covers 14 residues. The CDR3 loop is CASSQERPGDKTFF. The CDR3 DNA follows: TGTGCCAGCAGCCAAGAGAGGCCAGGGGATAAAACTTTCTTT.

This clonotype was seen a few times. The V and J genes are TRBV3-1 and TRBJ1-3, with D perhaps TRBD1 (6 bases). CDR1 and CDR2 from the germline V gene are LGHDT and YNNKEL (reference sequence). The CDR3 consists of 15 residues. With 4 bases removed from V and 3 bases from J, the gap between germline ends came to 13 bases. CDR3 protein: CASSPGWGLGNTIYF. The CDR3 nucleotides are TGTGCCAGCAGCCCGGGATGGGGGCTTGGAAACACCATATATTTT.

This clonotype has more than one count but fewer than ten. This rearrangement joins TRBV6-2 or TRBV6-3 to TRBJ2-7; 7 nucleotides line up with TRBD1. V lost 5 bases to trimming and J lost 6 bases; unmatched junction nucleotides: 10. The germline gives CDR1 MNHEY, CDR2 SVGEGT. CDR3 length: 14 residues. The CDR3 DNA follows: TGTGCCAGCAGTCGGCTGACAGGGATTCGCGAGCAGTACGTC. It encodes CASSRLTGIREQYV.

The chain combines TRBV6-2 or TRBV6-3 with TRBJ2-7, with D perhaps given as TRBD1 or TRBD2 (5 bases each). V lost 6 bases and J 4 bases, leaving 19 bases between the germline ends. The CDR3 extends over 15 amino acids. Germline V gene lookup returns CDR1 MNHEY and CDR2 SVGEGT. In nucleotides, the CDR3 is TGTGCCAGCAGAACAAGACTCCGGGGCAAATACGAGCAGTACTTC. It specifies CASRTRLRGKYEQYF.

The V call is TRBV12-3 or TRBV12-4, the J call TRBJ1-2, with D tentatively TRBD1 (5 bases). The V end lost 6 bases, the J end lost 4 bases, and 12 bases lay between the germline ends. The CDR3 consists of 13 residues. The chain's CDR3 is CASRETAFYGYTF. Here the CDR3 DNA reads TGTGCCAGCAGAGAGACAGCTTTCTATGGCTACACCTTC.

The CDR3 here is CSARVEAGELFF. CDR3 coding DNA: TGCAGTGCTAGAGTGGAAGCCGGGGAGCTGTTTTTT. This sequence joins TRBV20-1 and TRBJ2-2, with unresolved D. The CDR3 spans 12 residues. V was clipped by 1 base and J by 6 bases, with 6 bases between them. Germline V gives CDR1 DFQATT, CDR2 SNEGSKA (reference sequence).

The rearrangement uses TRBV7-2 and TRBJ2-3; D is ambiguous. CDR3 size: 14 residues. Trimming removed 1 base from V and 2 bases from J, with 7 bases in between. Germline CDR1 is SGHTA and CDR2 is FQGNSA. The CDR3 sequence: CASSLGVLTDTQYF. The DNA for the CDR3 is TGTGCCAGCAGCTTAGGGGTCCTCACAGATACGCAGTATTTT.

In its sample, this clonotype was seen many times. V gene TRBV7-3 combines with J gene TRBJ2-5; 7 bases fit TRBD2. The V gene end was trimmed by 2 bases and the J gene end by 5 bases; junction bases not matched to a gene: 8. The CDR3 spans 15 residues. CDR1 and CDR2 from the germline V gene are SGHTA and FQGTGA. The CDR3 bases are TGTGCCAGCAGCTTAGCGGGGGTCCCTCAGGAGACCCAGTACTTC. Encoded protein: CASSLAGVPQETQYF.

CDR3 bases: TGTGCCAGCAGTGAAGAAAGTGATAAGTCCCCAGATACGCAGTATTTT. Amino acids: CASSEESDKSPDTQYF. This rearrangement joins TRBV2 to TRBJ2-3; no clear D gene. Looked up from germline, CDR1 is SNHLY and CDR2 is FYNNEI. This CDR3 comprises 16 residues. V dropped 1 base and J dropped 4 bases, with 15 bases sitting between them.

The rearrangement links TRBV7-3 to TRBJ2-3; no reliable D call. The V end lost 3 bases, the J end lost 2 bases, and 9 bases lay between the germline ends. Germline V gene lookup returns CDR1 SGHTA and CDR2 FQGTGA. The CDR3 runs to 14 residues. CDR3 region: CASSLELFTDTQYF. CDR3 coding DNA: TGTGCCAGCAGCTTGGAGCTTTTCACAGATACGCAGTATTTT.

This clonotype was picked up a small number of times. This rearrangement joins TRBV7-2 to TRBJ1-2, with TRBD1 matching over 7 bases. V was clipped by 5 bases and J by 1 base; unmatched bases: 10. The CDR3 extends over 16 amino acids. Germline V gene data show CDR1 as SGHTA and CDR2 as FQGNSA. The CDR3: CASSPGTDRVNYGYTF. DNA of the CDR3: TGTGCCAGCAGCCCAGGGACAGATCGCGTTAACTATGGCTACACCTTC.

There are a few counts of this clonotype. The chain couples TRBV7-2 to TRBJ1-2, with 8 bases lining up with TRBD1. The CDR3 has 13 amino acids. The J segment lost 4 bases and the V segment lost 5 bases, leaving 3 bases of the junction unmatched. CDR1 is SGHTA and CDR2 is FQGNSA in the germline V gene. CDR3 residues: CASSATGGYGYTF. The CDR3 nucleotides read TGTGCCAGCAGCGCTACAGGGGGCTATGGCTACACCTTC.

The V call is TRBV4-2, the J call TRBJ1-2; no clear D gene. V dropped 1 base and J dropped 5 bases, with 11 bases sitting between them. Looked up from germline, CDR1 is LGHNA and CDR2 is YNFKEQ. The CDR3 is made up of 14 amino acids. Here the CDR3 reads CASSQGPLGYGYTF. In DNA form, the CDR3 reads TGTGCCAGCAGCCAAGGGCCGCTTGGGTATGGCTACACCTTC.

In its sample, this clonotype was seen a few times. The CDR3 protein is CASSLPQKFHGYTF. The CDR3 region has the DNA TGTGCCAGCAGTTTACCCCAAAAGTTCCACGGCTACACCTTC. The chain links TRBV28 to TRBJ1-2; D unclear. The V and J ends lost 2 bases and 8 bases respectively, with 15 bases between them. Germline-derived CDR1 and CDR2 are MDHEN and SYDVKM. CDR3 length equals 14 residues.

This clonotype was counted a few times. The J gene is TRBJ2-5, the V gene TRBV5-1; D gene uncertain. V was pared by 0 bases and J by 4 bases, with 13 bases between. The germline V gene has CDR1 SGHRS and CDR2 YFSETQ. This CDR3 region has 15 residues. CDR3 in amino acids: CASSLVSAFTETQYF. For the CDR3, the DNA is TGCGCCAGCAGCTTGGTCTCCGCTTTCACAGAGACCCAGTACTTC.

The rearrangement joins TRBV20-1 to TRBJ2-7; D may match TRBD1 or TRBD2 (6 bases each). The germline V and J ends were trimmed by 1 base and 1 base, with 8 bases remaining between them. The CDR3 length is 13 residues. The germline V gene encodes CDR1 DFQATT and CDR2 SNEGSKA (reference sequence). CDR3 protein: CSARVGGSYEQYF. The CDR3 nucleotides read TGCAGTGCTAGAGTAGGGGGGTCCTACGAGCAGTACTTC.